Each of the 21 T cell receptor beta chains below was sequenced from the same sample in a study of vaccination effects on CD4 cells after COVID-19. Clones were sequenced by immunoSEQ multiplex PCR, and TCRdb holds only the in-frame ones, with some missing. The table records 40,000 to 45,000 clones, over 60% of them present only once. The antigens for these receptors are not known. An approximately 10-day culture period preceded the isolation of CD4+ T cells. SARS-CoV-2 infection was confirmed by PCR in the person between March and December 2020. Vaccine administered to participants consisted of two doses of either BNT162b2 or mRNA-1273. Sequencing was performed on CD4+ T cells from PBMCs cultured without peptide, taken after COVID-19 vaccination. The receptors originated from a human donor who had a prior SARS-CoV-2 infection.

The V call is TRBV27, the J call TRBJ2-1; 10 bases align to TRBD2. V shed 2 bases and J 1 base; nucleotides not matched to a gene: 8. The germline gives CDR1 MNHEY, CDR2 SMNVEV (reference sequence). The CDR3 contains 18 residues. This CDR3 reads CASSLNPQLAGSYNEQFF. In DNA form, the CDR3 reads TGTGCCAGCAGTTTAAACCCCCAACTAGCGGGGTCCTACAATGAGCAGTTCTTC.

Only one count was recorded for this clone. This sequence joins TRBV9 and TRBJ1-5; 9 positions agree with TRBD1. This CDR3 is built from 14 residues. The V gene's germline CDR1 is SGDLS and CDR2 YYNGEE. V shed 4 bases, J shed 7 bases, and the junction held 6 bases outside the gene matches. The CDR3 DNA reads TGTGCCAGCAGCCCCACAGGGGGCGGGCAGCCCCAGCATTTT. Encoded protein: CASSPTGGGQPQHF.

The CDR3 sequence is CASSLRTSRANEQFF. Written as DNA, the CDR3 is TGCGCCAGCAGCCTGCGGACTAGCAGGGCAAATGAGCAGTTCTTC. J is TRBJ2-1 and V is TRBV5-1; TRBD2 agrees at 8 bases. Trimming removed 4 bases from V and 7 bases from J; junction bases left unmatched: 10. Per germline, CDR1 SGHRS and CDR2 YFSETQ. CDR3 length: 15 amino acids.

This chain connects TRBV28 to TRBJ2-7; TRBD1 might be the D (6 bases). V was trimmed by 8 bases and J by 5 bases, leaving 13 bases between them. CDR3 size: 12 residues. The germline CDR1 and CDR2 sequences are MDHEN and SYDVKM. CDR3 protein: CASGQGFHEQYF. CDR3 DNA: TGTGCCAGCGGTCAGGGGTTCCACGAGCAGTACTTC.

V gene TRBV2 combines with J gene TRBJ1-5; the match to TRBD1 covers 7 bases. This CDR3 region has 15 residues. After removal of 4 bases from V and 4 bases from J, the junction contained 7 bases not matched to a gene. The germline V gene has CDR1 SNHLY and CDR2 FYNNEI. The CDR3 coding sequence is TGTGCCAGCAGTGTTGGGACAGACCGAAATCAGCCCCAGCATTTT. It codes for CASSVGTDRNQPQHF.

V and J are TRBV7-2 and TRBJ2-1, with 14 bases that match TRBD2. The CDR3 extends over 14 amino acids. J was trimmed by 8 bases and V by 4 bases; bases with no gene match: 1. Germline-derived CDR1 and CDR2 are SGHTA and FQGNSA. The DNA of the CDR3 is TGTGCCAGCAGCTCGGGACTAGCGGGAGATGAGCAGTTCTTC. This translates into CASSSGLAGDEQFF.

The J gene is TRBJ1-2, the V gene TRBV10-3; D is perhaps TRBD1 (5 bases). CDR3 size: 14 residues. CDR1 and CDR2 from the germline V gene are ENHRY and SYGVKD. Between the trimmed V and J ends, which lost 10 bases and 4 bases, there was a span of 19 bases. The CDR3 DNA sequence: TGTGCCAACTCCCTCGGGGGACGGAGCTATGGCTACACCTTC. It yields the protein CANSLGGRSYGYTF.

The J gene is TRBJ1-2, the V gene TRBV12-3 or TRBV12-4, with D possibly TRBD1 on 5 matching bases. The CDR3 has 12 residues. V dropped 4 bases and J dropped 4 bases, with 7 bases sitting between them. CDR3 sequence (DNA): TGTGCCAGCAGTTCCCAGGGCTATGGCTACACCTTC. The encoded protein is CASSSQGYGYTF.

As regards this clone: One end of the junction is discordant with germline, which a read error may explain. This sample also contains other DNA sequences that code for the same CDR3. J is TRBJ2-7 and V is TRBV4-1; D gene unclear. The CDR3 has 14 residues. The germline gives CDR1 MGHRA, CDR2 YSYEKL. The CDR3 DNA reads as TGTGCCAGCAGCCCGGGCTTTCAGAGACACGAGCAGTACTTC. Protein product: CASSPGFQRHEQYF.

The chain uses TRBV4-1 and TRBJ2-7, with D possibly being TRBD1 or TRBD2 (5 bases each). V was cut by 0 bases and J by 11 bases, with 26 bases left in between. This CDR3 comprises 17 residues. The V gene's germline CDR1 is MGHRA and CDR2 YSYEKL. CDR3 loop: CASSQDRTSGNPVGEYF. CDR3 nucleotide sequence: TGCGCCAGCAGCCAAGATAGGACTTCGGGAAACCCAGTGGGGGAGTACTTC.

The rearrangement uses TRBV27 and TRBJ2-3; a possible D gene is TRBD1 (6 bases). V was cut by 5 bases and J by 4 bases, with 13 bases left in between. Germline CDR1 reads MNHEY; CDR2 reads SMNVEV (reference sequence). The CDR3 has 14 amino acids. The CDR3 region has the DNA TGTGCCAGCAGTCCAGGACAGTCGGCAGATACGCAGTATTTT. Translation: CASSPGQSADTQYF.

This sequence joins TRBV6-2 or TRBV6-3 and TRBJ2-7; tentative D call: TRBD1 (6 bases). The CDR3 consists of 14 residues. V was shortened by 5 bases and J by 3 bases, with 14 bases between the two germline ends. Germline V gene data show CDR1 as MNHEY and CDR2 as SVGEGT. The CDR3 nucleotides read TGTGCCAGCAGTACATACAGGGAGCTCTACGAGCAGTACTTC. This sequence encodes CASSTYRELYEQYF.

The chain employs TRBV25-1 and TRBJ1-6; D is undetermined. CDR3 length equals 15 residues. Germline CDR1 MGHDK, CDR2 SYGVNS. V was shortened by 3 bases and J by 7 bases, with 13 bases between the two germline ends. The CDR3 coding sequence is TGTGCCAGCAGTGATACCAGGACGTACAATTCACCCCTCCACTTT. It yields the protein CASSDTRTYNSPLHF.

The chain recombines TRBV20-1 with TRBJ2-1; 12 positions agree with TRBD2. This CDR3 has 16 residues. Germline V gives CDR1 DFQATT, CDR2 SNEGSKA (reference sequence). The V gene end was trimmed by 3 bases and the J gene end by 7 bases; junction bases not matched to a gene: 10. The CDR3 DNA follows: TGCAGTGCTAGTTTGCCTAGCGGGAGGGCGGGGAATGAGCAGTTCTTC. This codes for CSASLPSGRAGNEQFF.

This clone was seen only a few times. The chain carries TRBV5-1 and TRBJ1-1; D is possibly TRBD1 (5 bases). The ends were cut back, 4 bases at V and 2 bases at J, with 15 bases in the middle. Germline V lookup: CDR1 SGHRS, CDR2 YFSETQ. The CDR3 length is 15 residues. CDR3 DNA sequence: TGCGCCAGCAGCCTCATACCGGGACCCAACACTGAAGCTTTCTTT. Its protein product is CASSLIPGPNTEAFF. The variable domain in full, with the rest retrieved from reference TRBV5-1 and TRBJ1-1, is KAGVTQTPRYLIKTRGQQVTLSCSPISGHRSVSWYQQTPGQGLQFLFEYFSETQRNKGNFPGRFSGRQFSNSRSEMNVSTLELGDSALYLCASSLIPGPNTEAFFGQGTRLTVV.

The genes are TRBV7-9 and TRBJ2-3, with 12 bases identical to TRBD2. The CDR3 is 16 amino acids. J gave up 2 bases and V 5 bases, and 5 bases lay outside the gene matches. CDR1 is SEHNR, CDR2 FQNEAQ, per germline (reference sequence). CDR3 bases: TGTGCCAGCAGCGTGGGACTAGCGGGCTACACAGATACGCAGTATTTT. Protein sequence: CASSVGLAGYTDTQYF. Together with reference TRBV7-9 and TRBJ2-3, the CDR3 gives the full variable domain: DTGVSQNPRHKITKRGQNVTFRCDPISEHNRLYWYRQTLGQGPEFLTYFQNEAQLEKSRLLSDRFSAERPKGSFSTLEIQRTEQGDSAMYLCASSVGLAGYTDTQYFGPGTRLTVL.

This clone was detected once. The chain employs TRBV4-1 and TRBJ2-5; tentative D call: TRBD2 (5 bases). Germline lookup yields CDR1 MGHRA and CDR2 YSYEKL. The CDR3 is 14 residues long. V was shortened by 3 bases and J by 3 bases, with 11 bases between the two germline ends. The CDR3 DNA reads TGCGCCAGCAGCCACTGGTTGCGGGAAGAGACCCAGTACTTC. Residues: CASSHWLREETQYF.

The V and J genes are TRBV5-4 and TRBJ2-1, with 14 bases matching TRBD2. The V segment lost 4 bases and the J segment 4 bases; nucleotides outside the gene matches: 7. The germline V gene encodes CDR1 SGHNT and CDR2 YYREEE (reference sequence). This CDR3 region has 17 residues. The CDR3 coding sequence is TGTGCCAGCAGCGTGACTAGCGGGAGGGGAATATACAATGAGCAGTTCTTC. Its protein product is CASSVTSGRGIYNEQFF.

The chain uses TRBV7-2 and TRBJ2-5, with D tentatively TRBD2 (6 bases). The CDR3 runs 15 residues. The germline CDR1 and CDR2 sequences are SGHTA and FQGNSA. With 5 bases removed from V and 2 bases from J, the gap between germline ends came to 15 bases. CDR3 in DNA: TGTGCCAGCAGCCTTATGACAAGCGGGCAAGAGACCCAGTACTTC. This translates into CASSLMTSGQETQYF. The full variable domain, its missing parts supplied by reference TRBV7-2 and TRBJ2-5, is GAGVSQSPSNKVTEKGKDVELRCDPISGHTALYWYRQSLGQGLEFLIYFQGNSAPDKSGLPSDRFSAERTGGSVSTLTIQRTQQEDSAVYLCASSLMTSGQETQYFGPGTRLLVL.

The V gene is TRBV4-3, the J gene TRBJ1-3, with D uncertain. CDR3 size: 14 residues. V was trimmed by 0 bases and J by 4 bases, leaving 7 bases between them. Germline CDR1 reads LGHNA; CDR2 reads YSLEER. This CDR3 reads CASSQDFRGNTIYF. CDR3 bases: TGCGCCAGCAGCCAAGATTTTCGGGGAAACACCATATATTTT.

The V and J genes are TRBV5-6 and TRBJ1-6, with D tentatively TRBD1 (5 bases). CDR1 SGHDT and CDR2 YYEEEE come from the germline V gene. The germline V and J ends were trimmed by 4 bases and 13 bases, with 15 bases remaining between them. The length of the CDR3 is 13 residues. This CDR3 reads CASSQDRGIPLHF. CDR3 in DNA: TGTGCCAGCAGCCAGGATCGGGGGATTCCCCTCCACTTT.